These 22 T cell receptor beta chains were sequenced from one sample in a study of T-cell reconstitution after alpha-beta-depleted transplantation in children. Unique molecular identifiers were used to barcode this TCRbeta library. TCRdb passed the PCR reads through MiXCR, listing each CDR3 protein once. The sample carries 90,000 to 100,000 distinct CDR3 sequences, 23% recorded once. The sequenced sample was PBMCs, obtained before TCRalphabeta/CD19-depleted stem cell transplant. These receptors all stem from a boy aged 2 to 10 with acute lymphoblastic leukemia, due to receive a stem cell transplant.

This clonotype was counted at least ten times. CDR3 DNA sequence: TGTGCCACCAGCAGAGCCCCTTACTCATCTGGGGAGACCCAGTACTTC. Its protein product is CATSRAPYSSGETQYF. J is TRBJ2-5 and V is TRBV15; D gene unclear. Trimming removed 1 base at V and 5 bases at J, with 17 bases between. The CDR3 spans 16 residues. Germline V gene lookup returns CDR1 LNHNV and CDR2 YYDKDF (reference sequence).

This clonotype has just a few counts. The chain recombines TRBV29-1 with TRBJ2-1, with 8 bases fitting TRBD1. The CDR3 spans 13 residues. Looked up from germline, CDR1 is SQVTM and CDR2 is ANQGSEA. With V trimmed by 8 bases and J by 5 bases, 8 bases remained unmatched. This CDR3 reads CSTETGVDNEQFF. In DNA form, the CDR3 reads TGCAGCACCGAGACAGGGGTAGACAATGAGCAGTTCTTC.

V usage is TRBV5-1 and J usage is TRBJ1-1; D ambiguous. The V gene's germline CDR1 is SGHRS and CDR2 YFSETQ. Trimming stripped 5 bases from V and 1 base from J, with 9 bases between. The CDR3 has 13 amino acids. The CDR3 DNA is TGCGCCAGCAGGGATACCAAGAACACTGAAGCTTTCTTT. Translation gives CASRDTKNTEAFF.

The CDR3 DNA follows: TGTGCCAGCAGTATGGGGACCGCGAACACTGAAGCTTTCTTT. Amino acids: CASSMGTANTEAFF. V is TRBV6-1 and J is TRBJ1-1, with D perhaps TRBD1 (5 bases). The V and J ends lost 5 bases and 1 base respectively, with 11 bases between them. The CDR3 has 14 residues. Per the germline V gene, CDR1 is MNHNS and CDR2 is SASEGT.

This clonotype came up many times. CDR3 sequence: CASSYPGLAGSGELFF. CDR3 nucleotide sequence: TGTGCCAGCAGTTACCCGGGACTAGCGGGAAGCGGGGAGCTGTTTTTT. The J gene is TRBJ2-2, the V gene TRBV6-2 or TRBV6-3, with 13 bases that match TRBD2. Germline V gene sequence: CDR1 MNHEY, CDR2 SVGEGT. CDR3 length: 16 residues. Unmatched junction bases numbered 4, after V lost 2 bases and J lost 7 bases.

This clonotype was counted ten times or more. This chain links TRBV28 with TRBJ1-2; D not certain. From germline, CDR1 is MDHEN and CDR2 SYDVKM. V shed 1 base and J shed 8 bases, with 17 bases lying between them. CDR3 length: 15 amino acids. CDR3 sequence (DNA): TGTGCCAGCAGTTTATCTACGACAAAGGGTGGCGGCTACACCTTC. The encoded protein is CASSLSTTKGGGYTF.

The V call is TRBV4-1, the J call TRBJ2-1; 10 bases align to TRBD1. This CDR3 is built from 18 residues. Germline V gene lookup returns CDR1 MGHRA and CDR2 YSYEKL. The V segment lost 2 bases and the J segment 5 bases; nucleotides outside the gene matches: 12. The CDR3 spells CASSQNKGGTGVNNEQFF. CDR3 sequence (DNA): TGCGCCAGCAGCCAAAATAAGGGGGGGACAGGGGTCAACAATGAGCAGTTCTTC.

There are a few counts of this clonotype. The rearrangement uses TRBV5-4 and TRBJ2-1, with TRBD2 matching 11 bases. This CDR3 comprises 13 residues. The trim removed 1 base at V and 10 bases at J, leaving 1 base unmatched. Germline CDR1 SGHNT, CDR2 YYREEE (reference sequence). In DNA form, the CDR3 reads TGTGCCAGCAGCTTGACTAGCGGGGGAGAGCAGTTCTTC. It codes for CASSLTSGGEQFF.

V gene TRBV7-2 combines with J gene TRBJ1-1; D is possibly TRBD1 (6 bases). The CDR3 has 14 residues. Trimming took off 0 bases at V and 4 bases at J, with 9 bases between the two ends. Germline-derived CDR1 and CDR2 are SGHTA and FQGNSA. Written as DNA, the CDR3 is TGTGCCAGCAGCTTAGCCGTACAGGGCACTGAAGCTTTCTTT. This gives the protein CASSLAVQGTEAFF.

Only a few counts were recorded for this clonotype. The chain uses TRBV28 and TRBJ2-3, with a possible D match to TRBD2 (6 bases). This CDR3 comprises 17 residues. Trimming left V 2 bases short and J 3 bases short, with 18 bases between. Germline CDR1 reads MDHEN; CDR2 reads SYDVKM. CDR3 DNA: TGTGCCAGCAGTTTAAGTTATGCGGAGGGGCAGACAGATACGCAGTATTTT. Translating it yields CASSLSYAEGQTDTQYF.

The chain combines TRBV25-1 with TRBJ2-3; D gene ambiguous. The germline V gene has CDR1 MGHDK and CDR2 SYGVNS. V was pared by 2 bases and J by 3 bases, with 6 bases between. This CDR3 contains 13 residues. The CDR3 is CASSEPQTDTQYF. CDR3 DNA sequence: TGTGCCAGCAGTGAACCGCAGACAGATACGCAGTATTTT.

This clonotype appeared a few times. V is TRBV20-1 and J is TRBJ2-7; 10 bases map to TRBD2. This CDR3 is built from 14 residues. V shed 5 bases and J 3 bases; nucleotides not matched to a gene: 7. CDR1 and CDR2 (germline): DFQATT, SNEGSKA (reference sequence). CDR3 residues: CSALRTSGVYEQYF. DNA of the CDR3: TGCAGTGCTCTTCGGACTAGCGGAGTCTACGAGCAGTACTTC.

This rearrangement joins TRBV2 to TRBJ1-3; perhaps TRBD1 as D (6 bases). Trimming took off 6 bases at V and 6 bases at J, with 18 bases between the two ends. Germline lookup yields CDR1 SNHLY and CDR2 FYNNEI. CDR3 length equals 15 residues. The CDR3 sequence is CASSQWAGQLNTIYF. CDR3 bases: TGTGCCAGCAGCCAGTGGGCTGGACAGCTAAACACCATATATTTT.

This sequence joins TRBV27 and TRBJ1-2; D is perhaps TRBD1 (6 bases). Trimming took off 6 bases at V and 4 bases at J, with 15 bases between the two ends. The CDR3 contains 14 residues. CDR1 and CDR2 (germline): MNHEY, SMNVEV (reference sequence). CDR3 in amino acids: CASRDRDTSYGYTF. In DNA, the CDR3 is TGTGCCAGCAGAGACCGGGACACCTCCTATGGCTACACCTTC.

The rearrangement uses TRBV6-5 and TRBJ2-5; D might be TRBD1 (5 bases). Trimming took off 2 bases at V and 0 bases at J, with 10 bases between the two ends. This CDR3 contains 15 residues. Germline V gene sequence: CDR1 MNHEY, CDR2 SVGAGI. DNA of the CDR3: TGTGCCAGCAGTTACCGTGACAGCTACCAAGAGACCCAGTACTTC. This translates into CASSYRDSYQETQYF.

The J gene is TRBJ1-1, the V gene TRBV10-3; D is unresolved. The CDR3 is made up of 12 amino acids. Looked up from germline, CDR1 is ENHRY and CDR2 is SYGVKD. V was cut by 9 bases and J by 2 bases, with 10 bases left in between. This chain's CDR3 is CAIGGGNTEAFF. CDR3 DNA sequence: TGTGCCATTGGTGGCGGTAACACTGAAGCTTTCTTT.

This clonotype came up many times. The CDR3 DNA sequence: TGTGCCATACAGGCGGGGATCAGCTCCTACAATGAGCAGTTCTTC. As protein: CAIQAGISSYNEQFF. J is TRBJ2-1 and V is TRBV10-3, with a weak D call TRBD2 (6 bases). V was trimmed by 9 bases and J by 0 bases, leaving 15 bases between them. The V gene's germline CDR1 is ENHRY and CDR2 SYGVKD. CDR3 length: 15 amino acids.

The gene calls are TRBV5-5 and TRBJ2-7; 9 positions agree with TRBD1. Germline assignment: CDR1 SGHKS and CDR2 YYEKEE (reference sequence). With V trimmed by 1 base and J by 1 base, 3 bases remained unmatched. CDR3 length: 15 residues. This chain's CDR3 is CASSLTTGGSYEQYF. DNA of the CDR3: TGTGCCAGCAGCTTGACGACAGGGGGTTCCTACGAGCAGTACTTC.

This clonotype was seen many times. J is TRBJ1-1 and V is TRBV7-2; possible D gene TRBD1, 6 bases. Trimming left V 4 bases short and J 3 bases short, with 18 bases between. The CDR3 sequence is 16 residues long. The germline CDR1 and CDR2 sequences are SGHTA and FQGNSA. Here the CDR3 reads CASSYFIGGLDTEAFF. For the CDR3, the DNA is TGTGCCAGCAGCTACTTTATAGGGGGGCTCGACACTGAAGCTTTCTTT.

This chain uses TRBV9 with TRBJ2-4; perhaps D is TRBD1 or TRBD2 (5 bases each). Trimming pared 0 bases from V and 5 bases from J, leaving 12 bases between. CDR1 SGDLS and CDR2 YYNGEE come from the germline V gene. CDR3 size: 15 residues. For the CDR3, the DNA is TGTGCCAGCAGCGTAGAGTGGGGGAGCGAAAACATTCAGTACTTC. Its translation is CASSVEWGSENIQYF.

This clonotype came up many times. The rearrangement joins TRBV12-3 or TRBV12-4 to TRBJ2-1, with unresolved D. This CDR3 spans 15 amino acids. Trimming removed 5 bases at V and 3 bases at J, with 14 bases between. CDR3 residues: CASSGGGDVYNEQFF. CDR3 nucleotide sequence: TGTGCCAGCAGTGGTGGCGGAGATGTCTACAATGAGCAGTTCTTC.

This clonotype has only a few counts. CDR3 sequence (DNA): TGCAGTGCCCAGCCGGGACTGGATAACCCCCTCCACTTT. It codes for CSAQPGLDNPLHF. This chain joins TRBV20-1 and TRBJ1-6; the D gene is possibly TRBD1 (5 bases). Per germline, CDR1 DFQATT and CDR2 SNEGSKA (reference sequence). This CDR3 is 13 amino acids long. Trimming shortened V by 6 bases and J by 13 bases, and 19 bases separated the two germline ends.